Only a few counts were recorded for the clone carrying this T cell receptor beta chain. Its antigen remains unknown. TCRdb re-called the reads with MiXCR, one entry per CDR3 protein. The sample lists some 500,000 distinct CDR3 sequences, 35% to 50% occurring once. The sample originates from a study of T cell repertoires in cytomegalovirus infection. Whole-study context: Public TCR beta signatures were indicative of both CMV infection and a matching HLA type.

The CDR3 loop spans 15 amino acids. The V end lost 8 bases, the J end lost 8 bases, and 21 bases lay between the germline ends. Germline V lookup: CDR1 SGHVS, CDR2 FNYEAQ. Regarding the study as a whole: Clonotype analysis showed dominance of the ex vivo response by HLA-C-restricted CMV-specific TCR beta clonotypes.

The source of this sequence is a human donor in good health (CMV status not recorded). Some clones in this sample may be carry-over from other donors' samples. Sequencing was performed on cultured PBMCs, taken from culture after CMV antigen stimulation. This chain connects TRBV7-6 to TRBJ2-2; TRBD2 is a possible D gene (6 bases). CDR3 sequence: CASSRAGRALGELFF. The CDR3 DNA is TGTGCCAGCTCAAGGGCGGGAAGGGCCCTTGGGGAGCTGTTTTTT.